Sequencing of this TCR beta chain was carried out in a study of early T cells in non-severe SARS-CoV-2 infection. From the 5' RACE reads, TCRdb called clonotypes with MiXCR, one entry per CDR3 protein. Here the sample spans around 53,000 distinct CDR3 sequences, approximately 7.5% being singletons. This clonotype has at least ten counts. Trimming took off 1 base at V and 5 bases at J, with 11 bases between the two ends. The CDR3 has 14 residues. CDR1 SNHLY and CDR2 FYNNEI come from the germline V gene. This sequence was found in an adult who was a healthcare worker with PCR-confirmed SARS-CoV-2 infection or an uninfected control (not recorded which). The chain combines TRBV2 with TRBJ2-5; D may correspond to TRBD1 or TRBD2 (5 bases each). Source material: whole blood. CDR3 coding DNA: TGTGCCAGCAGTGAAGGCTTCAGGGACGAGACCCAGTACTTC. It is translated as CASSEGFRDETQYF.